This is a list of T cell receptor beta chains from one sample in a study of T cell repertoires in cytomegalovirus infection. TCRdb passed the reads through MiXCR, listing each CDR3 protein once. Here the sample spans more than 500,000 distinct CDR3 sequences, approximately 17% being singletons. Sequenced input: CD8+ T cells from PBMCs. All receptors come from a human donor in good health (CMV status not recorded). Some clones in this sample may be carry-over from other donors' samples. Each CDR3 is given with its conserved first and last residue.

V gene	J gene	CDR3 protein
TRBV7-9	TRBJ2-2	CASSSGGIGELFF
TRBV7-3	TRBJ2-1	CASSLRGTVTHNEQFF
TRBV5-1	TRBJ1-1	CASSLEIPGRGTEAFF
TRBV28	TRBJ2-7	CASRSTSGPPHEQYF
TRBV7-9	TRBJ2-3	CASSDPMEGKRSPANTQYF
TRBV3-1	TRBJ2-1	CASSRRGKDFYNEQFF
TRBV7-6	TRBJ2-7	CASSPRLVTLYEQYF
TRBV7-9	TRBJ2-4	CASSAQEVRIPKAKNIQYF
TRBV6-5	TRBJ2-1	CASSSDLNEQFF
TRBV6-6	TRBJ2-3	CASSYSMEGKTRTDTQYF
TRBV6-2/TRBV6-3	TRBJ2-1	CASSPLREGRHNEQFF
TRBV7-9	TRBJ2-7	CASSLRVVTGSYEQYF
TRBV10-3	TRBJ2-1	CAISVRKGYNEQFF
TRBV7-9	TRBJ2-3	CASSLGTGVRTDTQYF
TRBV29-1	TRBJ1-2	CSVEVHLKQGDYGYTF
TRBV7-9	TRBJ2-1	CASIRQASGRGMLNEQFF
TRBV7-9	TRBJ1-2	CASSLADNLNYGYTF
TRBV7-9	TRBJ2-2	CASSFPLAGANTGELFF
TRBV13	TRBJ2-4	CASSLGRGKNIQYF
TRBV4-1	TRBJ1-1	CASSQARGRTEAFF
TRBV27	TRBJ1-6	CASSLRLGYNSPLHF
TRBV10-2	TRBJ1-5	CATRGGGNQPQHF
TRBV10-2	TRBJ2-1	CASSGEPGLGGDEQFF
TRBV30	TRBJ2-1	CAWSRGHLPNEQFF
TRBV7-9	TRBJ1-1	CASSPRKGPTEAFF
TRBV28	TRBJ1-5	CASSSNYGENQPQHF
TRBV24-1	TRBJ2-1	CATRPREVLYNEQFF
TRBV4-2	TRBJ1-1	CASSQEGAGEPEAFF
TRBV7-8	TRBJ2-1	CASSLGAGVGNEQFF
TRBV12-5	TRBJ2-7	CASGLNQGAEEQYF
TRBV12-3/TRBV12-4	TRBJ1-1	CASSSGSFEAFF
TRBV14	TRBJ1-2	CASSLVGTDGYSF
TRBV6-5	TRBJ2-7	CASSYSRYSVWDEQYF
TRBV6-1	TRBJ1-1	CASSDRTGFMNTEAFF
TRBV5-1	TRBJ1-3	CASTGGGGSGNTIYF
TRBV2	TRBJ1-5	CASSGNKNYQPQHF
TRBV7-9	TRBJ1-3	CASSLGSLNTIYF
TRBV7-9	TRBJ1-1	CASSPDPTNTEAFF
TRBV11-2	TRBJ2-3	CASSLGPGGLGVRSGTDTQYF
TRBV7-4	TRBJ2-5	CASSPPKNQETQYF
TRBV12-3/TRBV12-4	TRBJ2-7	CASSFARAHEQYF
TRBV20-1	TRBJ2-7	CSVGGFSDYEQYF
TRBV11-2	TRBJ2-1	CASSPHLPRNEQFF
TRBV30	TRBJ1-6	CAWSVQLGSSYNSPLHF
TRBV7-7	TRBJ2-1	CASSLGGLLSSYNEQFF
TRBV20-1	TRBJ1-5	CSASRNRDRDLLRNQPQHF
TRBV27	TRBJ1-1	CASSLSWEGATNTEAFF
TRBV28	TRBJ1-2	CASRPTRYLYGYTF
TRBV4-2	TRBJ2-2	CASSQSILRTDTNTGELFF
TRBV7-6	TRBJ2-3	CASSFGTGVMVDTQYF